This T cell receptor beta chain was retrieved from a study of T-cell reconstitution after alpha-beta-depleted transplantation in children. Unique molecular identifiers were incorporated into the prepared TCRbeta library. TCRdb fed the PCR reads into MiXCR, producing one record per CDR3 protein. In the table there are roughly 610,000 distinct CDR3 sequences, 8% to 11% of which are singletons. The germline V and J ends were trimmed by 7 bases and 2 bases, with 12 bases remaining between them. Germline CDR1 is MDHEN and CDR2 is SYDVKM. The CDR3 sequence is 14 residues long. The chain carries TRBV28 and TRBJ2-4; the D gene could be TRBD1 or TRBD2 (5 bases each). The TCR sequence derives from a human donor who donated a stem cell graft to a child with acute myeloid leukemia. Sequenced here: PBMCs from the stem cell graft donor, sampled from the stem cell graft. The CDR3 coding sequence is TGTGCCAGCACCGGGGCCCGGTCCAAAAACATTCAGTACTTC. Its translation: CASTGARSKNIQYF.